Following are 29 T cell receptor beta chains from one sample sequenced in a study of blood T cells in healthy people across ages. A sample-barcoded 5' primer and a J-beta primer mix were used in a second PCR of roughly 7 to 11 cycles. TCRdb analysed the 5' RACE reads with MiXCR anew, one entry per CDR3 protein. The table lists about 1.4 million distinct CDR3 sequences, 59% of them singletons. Specimen: blood. The receptors shown here come from a man younger than 35 in good health.

In its sample, this clonotype was seen a few times. The J gene is TRBJ2-5, the V gene TRBV12-5; perhaps D is TRBD1 or TRBD2 (5 bases each). Trimming removed 6 bases from V and 4 bases from J, with 9 bases in between. CDR3 length: 12 amino acids. Germline CDR1 LGHNT, CDR2 FRNRAP. CDR3 sequence reads: CASGKGTETQYF. DNA of the CDR3: TGTGCTAGTGGAAAAGGGACAGAGACCCAGTACTTC.

The chain links TRBV20-1 to TRBJ1-5, with 8 positions matching TRBD1. Germline CDR1 and CDR2: DFQATT and SNEGSKA (reference sequence). The V and J ends lost 4 bases and 2 bases, in that order; junction bases with no gene match: 10. The CDR3 covers 16 residues. The CDR3 spells CSATRDRWIGNQPQHF. CDR3 in DNA: TGCAGTGCTACCCGGGACAGGTGGATTGGCAATCAGCCCCAGCATTTT.

V usage is TRBV25-1 and J usage is TRBJ2-7; a possible D gene is TRBD2 (6 bases). Germline CDR1 MGHDK, CDR2 SYGVNS. V was trimmed by 4 bases and J by 3 bases, leaving 37 bases between them. The CDR3 totals 22 residues. In DNA form, the CDR3 reads TGTGCCAGCAGTGGGGTCGCCCCCGTTTTGGGGGGAAGAGCTATGGTAGGCTACGAGCAGTACTTC. Translated: CASSGVAPVLGGRAMVGYEQYF.

This clonotype came up a few times. The chain couples TRBV29-1 to TRBJ2-1; TRBD1 is a possible D gene (6 bases). Germline CDR1 SQVTM, CDR2 ANQGSEA. V dropped 7 bases and J dropped 6 bases, with 16 bases sitting between them. This CDR3 is 13 amino acids long. CDR3 sequence reads: CSADKEGGNEQFF. The CDR3 DNA sequence: TGCAGCGCCGACAAAGAAGGGGGCAATGAGCAGTTCTTC.

This CDR3 is CASSPISGGNYEQYF. The CDR3 nucleotides read TGTGCCAGCAGTCCGATTAGCGGGGGAAACTACGAGCAGTACTTC. V and J are TRBV27 and TRBJ2-7; 9 bases agree with TRBD2. The CDR3 extends over 15 amino acids. Germline V gene sequence: CDR1 MNHEY, CDR2 SMNVEV (reference sequence). V was clipped by 5 bases and J by 3 bases; unmatched bases: 8.

The chain links TRBV5-5 to TRBJ2-3, with a tentative D call TRBD1 (6 bases). The CDR3 has 15 residues. The ends were cut back, 4 bases at V and 6 bases at J, with 18 bases in the middle. The germline V gene has CDR1 SGHKS and CDR2 YYEKEE (reference sequence). CDR3 protein: CASSLQGNPIDTQYF. In nucleotides, the CDR3 is TGTGCCAGCAGCCTACAGGGAAACCCGATTGATACGCAGTATTTT.

The chain uses TRBV7-2 and TRBJ2-4; D gene unclear. The assigned J gene may be wrong: the sequence end matches TRBJ2-7 better. There are 12 residues in the CDR3. CDR1 and CDR2 (germline): SGHTA, FQGNSA. The CDR3 nucleotides are TGTGCCAGCAGCGAAACCCCTCACGAGCAGTACTTC. Protein sequence: CASSETPHEQYF.

The chain is built from TRBV27 and TRBJ1-5; 8 positions match TRBD1. The germline gives CDR1 MNHEY, CDR2 SMNVEV (reference sequence). Trimming at V came to 4 bases and at J to 6 bases, leaving 2 bases not matched to a gene. The CDR3 consists of 13 residues. CDR3 DNA: TGTGCCAGCAGTTCGGACAGGGTTCAGCCCCAGCATTTT. This codes for CASSSDRVQPQHF.

The rearrangement joins TRBV6-1 to TRBJ1-6; no reliable D call. Germline V CDR1 and CDR2: MNHNS, SASEGT. Trimming removed 6 bases at V and 10 bases at J, with 13 bases between. CDR3 length: 13 residues. The CDR3 sequence: CASREPYRSPLHF. CDR3 nucleotides: TGTGCCAGCAGGGAGCCTTATAGATCACCCCTCCACTTT.

This clonotype was found a few times. V is TRBV6-6 and J is TRBJ1-5; 7 nucleotides line up with TRBD1. The V gene end was trimmed by 10 bases and the J gene end by 2 bases; junction bases not matched to a gene: 5. Germline CDR1 is MNHNY and CDR2 is SVGAGI (reference sequence). This CDR3 has 13 residues. CDR3 DNA: TGTGCCATCTCGACAGGGCGCAATCAGCCCCAGCATTTT. Translation: CAISTGRNQPQHF.

This clonotype was found once. The CDR3 protein is CASSVASGEATDTQYF. The CDR3 nucleotides are TGTGCCAGCAGCGTAGCTAGCGGGGAAGCCACAGATACGCAGTATTTT. This chain connects TRBV9 to TRBJ2-3, with 9 bases identical to TRBD2. V lost 0 bases, J lost 2 bases, and 4 bases stayed unmatched. The CDR3 runs to 16 residues. CDR1 is SGDLS and CDR2 is YYNGEE in the germline V gene. Together with reference TRBV9 and TRBJ2-3, the CDR3 gives the full variable domain: DSGVTQTPKHLITATGQRVTLRCSPRSGDLSVYWYQQSLDQGLQFLIQYYNGEERAKGNILERFSAQQFPDLHSELNLSSLELGDSALYFCASSVASGEATDTQYFGPGTRLTVL.

CDR3 sequence (DNA): TGTGCCAGCGGCCCCGGACGGAACAAAAACATTCAGTACTTC. It yields the protein CASGPGRNKNIQYF. V and J are TRBV11-2 and TRBJ2-4; D ambiguous. Trimming removed 8 bases from V and 3 bases from J, with 14 bases in between. CDR3 length equals 14 residues. Per germline, CDR1 SGHAT and CDR2 FQNNGV.

The rearrangement joins TRBV10-3 to TRBJ2-7; 9 positions agree with TRBD1. The CDR3 extends over 16 amino acids. Germline CDR1 reads ENHRY; CDR2 reads SYGVKD. With V trimmed by 3 bases and J by 3 bases, 9 bases remained unmatched. The CDR3 region is CAISDWYTGGSYEQYF. The CDR3, as DNA: TGTGCCATCAGTGATTGGTACACAGGGGGCAGCTACGAGCAGTACTTC.

A few counts support this clonotype. The rearrangement joins TRBV7-9 to TRBJ1-1; possible D gene TRBD1, 6 bases. The CDR3 length is 13 residues. Trimming pared 6 bases from V and 1 base from J, leaving 9 bases between. Per the germline V gene, CDR1 is SEHNR and CDR2 is FQNEAQ (reference sequence). CDR3 DNA: TGTGCCAGCAGATCGACAGGGAACACTGAAGCTTTCTTT. Amino acid sequence: CASRSTGNTEAFF.

This chain links TRBV7-2 with TRBJ2-1; 11 bases are a match to TRBD2. The CDR3 sequence is 16 residues long. The ends lost 0 bases at V and 8 bases at J; junction bases unmatched: 6. Germline V gene data show CDR1 as SGHTA and CDR2 as FQGNSA. The CDR3 region is CASSLALAGGAYEQFF. In DNA, the CDR3 is TGTGCCAGCAGCTTAGCGCTAGCGGGAGGCGCGTATGAGCAGTTCTTC.

V is TRBV20-1 and J is TRBJ2-7, with 7 bases matching TRBD2. TRBJ2-5 matches the DNA end more closely, so the J call is doubtful. The CDR3 has 15 residues. Germline-derived CDR1 and CDR2 are DFQATT and SNEGSKA (reference sequence). CDR3: CSARPSAGVGETQYF. The CDR3, as DNA: TGCAGTGCCCGCCCCTCTGCGGGAGTGGGGGAGACCCAGTACTTC.

The J gene is TRBJ1-1, the V gene TRBV6-5; D remains ambiguous. The germline V gene has CDR1 MNHEY and CDR2 SVGAGI. The CDR3 has 12 residues. The CDR3 sequence is CAVGGMNTEAFF. CDR3 nucleotide sequence: TGTGCTGTCGGAGGGATGAACACTGAAGCTTTCTTT.

The CDR3 DNA sequence: TGCGCCAGCAGCCAATCTAGCGGGTTCCAAGAGACCCAGTACTTC. It codes for CASSQSSGFQETQYF. The chain carries TRBV4-3 and TRBJ2-5, with 8 bases lining up with TRBD2. In germline, CDR1 is LGHNA, CDR2 YSLEER. This CDR3 is built from 15 residues. Unmatched junction bases numbered 3, after V lost 2 bases and J lost 1 base.

The chain couples TRBV13 to TRBJ1-1; tentative D call: TRBD1 (5 bases). Germline V CDR1 and CDR2: PRHDT, FYEKMQ (reference sequence). The CDR3 spans 13 residues. V was shortened by 5 bases and J by 5 bases, with 12 bases between the two germline ends. The CDR3 bases are TGTGCCAGCAGCAGGGGATTCGGTACTGAAGCTTTCTTT. It translates to CASSRGFGTEAFF.

This chain connects TRBV5-1 to TRBJ2-2, with D perhaps given as TRBD1 or TRBD2 (5 bases each). Looked up from germline, CDR1 is SGHRS and CDR2 is YFSETQ. The CDR3 length is 19 residues. V was clipped by 5 bases and J by 2 bases, with 25 bases between them. CDR3 sequence (DNA): TGCGCCAGCAGGGCCGATATGGCAGGGACCCGATATAACACCGGGGAGCTGTTTTTT. This translates into CASRADMAGTRYNTGELFF.

This rearrangement joins TRBV2 to TRBJ1-2; D may be TRBD1 (5 bases). The CDR3 sequence is 13 residues long. Germline CDR1 is SNHLY and CDR2 is FYNNEI. The V end lost 6 bases, the J end lost 8 bases, and 16 bases lay between the germline ends. CDR3 sequence: CASRTGLVYGYTF. The CDR3 coding sequence is TGTGCCAGCAGGACGGGACTGGTCTACGGCTACACCTTC. Together with reference TRBV2 and TRBJ1-2, the CDR3 gives the full variable domain: EPEVTQTPSHQVTQMGQEVILRCVPISNHLYFYWYRQILGQKVEFLVSFYNNEISEKSEIFDDQFSVERPDGSNFTLKIRSTKLEDSAMYFCASRTGLVYGYTFGSGTRLTVV.

The chain uses TRBV6-2 or TRBV6-3 and TRBJ2-1; TRBD1 matches 8 bases. J lost 7 bases, V lost 0 bases, and 5 bases had no gene match. The length of the CDR3 is 15 residues. Germline loops: CDR1 MNHEY, CDR2 SVGEGT. The chain's CDR3 is CASSYSGTGTNEQFF. The CDR3, as DNA: TGTGCCAGCAGTTACTCCGGGACAGGTACTAATGAGCAGTTCTTC.

The chain combines TRBV25-1 with TRBJ2-7; 13 positions agree with TRBD2. The germline V gene encodes CDR1 MGHDK and CDR2 SYGVNS. The trim removed 6 bases at V and 5 bases at J, leaving 13 bases unmatched. The CDR3 covers 17 residues. The CDR3 is CASSNPFTSGRAHEQYF. The CDR3, as DNA: TGTGCCAGCAGCAACCCCTTTACTAGCGGGAGGGCCCACGAGCAGTACTTC.

The chain joins TRBV11-2 to TRBJ2-7, with D unclear. This CDR3 spans 12 amino acids. The germline CDR1 and CDR2 sequences are SGHAT and FQNNGV. Trimming took off 1 base at V and 9 bases at J, with 10 bases between the two ends. The CDR3 DNA sequence: TGTGCCAGCAGCTTAGTAAGAGTAGGGCAGTACTTC. Translation gives CASSLVRVGQYF.

This clonotype was counted between two and nine times. The V and J genes are TRBV20-1 and TRBJ2-7; weak D call: TRBD1 (5 bases). The CDR3 contains 16 residues. Trimming removed 5 bases from V and 2 bases from J, with 22 bases in between. Per germline, CDR1 DFQATT and CDR2 SNEGSKA (reference sequence). CDR3 coding DNA: TGCAGTGCTCCCGGCGCAGGCAGGGAAGTCCCCTACGAGCAGTACTTC. Amino acids: CSAPGAGREVPYEQYF.

The table lists this clonotype with a few counts. The V and J genes are TRBV25-1 and TRBJ2-1; 7 bases align to TRBD2. V dropped 8 bases and J dropped 4; count of bases not matched to a gene: 5. Germline-derived CDR1 and CDR2 are MGHDK and SYGVNS. This CDR3 has 13 amino acids. In DNA, the CDR3 is TGTGCCAGCCTAGCGGAGGAGTACAATGAGCAGTTCTTC. It encodes CASLAEEYNEQFF.

The chain joins TRBV7-9 to TRBJ2-5, with D maybe TRBD1 (6 bases). CDR3 length equals 15 residues. Trimming pared 3 bases from V and 0 bases from J, leaving 11 bases between. The germline V gene encodes CDR1 SEHNR and CDR2 FQNEAQ (reference sequence). This CDR3 is CASSFGQSHQETQYF. As DNA, the CDR3 is TGTGCCAGCAGCTTCGGACAGTCCCACCAAGAGACCCAGTACTTC.

V gene TRBV2 combines with J gene TRBJ1-1; 9 positions agree with TRBD1. Germline V gene sequence: CDR1 SNHLY, CDR2 FYNNEI. J gave up 10 bases and V 8 bases, and 14 bases lay outside the gene matches. The CDR3 has 14 residues. CDR3 region: CASSRQGTGSRAFF. DNA for the CDR3: TGTGCCAGCTCTCGACAGGGGACAGGGAGTCGAGCTTTCTTT.

This chain uses TRBV9 with TRBJ2-4; perhaps TRBD2 as D (7 bases). The J call may not be correct, given that the DNA end is closer to TRBJ2-7. This CDR3 comprises 15 residues. Germline V gene lookup returns CDR1 SGDLS and CDR2 YYNGEE. The CDR3 sequence is CASSFQGGAPHEQYF. The CDR3 bases are TGTGCCAGCAGCTTCCAAGGGGGGGCTCCGCACGAGCAGTACTTC.